One sample yielded the 7 T cell receptor beta chains listed below, sequenced in a study of T cells in women clearing cervical HPV infection. Profiled with immunoSEQ multiplex PCR; TCRdb holds only in-frame clones, not every one. The sample data list approximately 16,000 clones. Material for sequencing was blood buffy coat. The receptors were gathered from a woman between 18 and 70 years old with a cervical HPV16 infection that either progressed to CIN3+ or cleared (not recorded which).

A word on this clone: The missing CDR3 end, 3 residues past where the read stops, is filled in from the germline J gene. This chain joins TRBV30 and TRBJ1-2; possible D gene TRBD1, 5 bases. Trimming stripped 0 bases from V and 5 bases from J, with 13 bases between. This CDR3 is 14 amino acids long. Germline V gene lookup returns CDR1 GTSNPN and CDR2 SVGIG (reference sequence). The CDR3 reads CAWSVKGRGYGYTF. CDR3 bases read: TGTGCCTGGAGTGTCAAGGGGCGTGGGTATGGC.

With regard to this clone: The read stops 3 residues short of the end of the CDR3; the missing end is completed from the germline J gene. The chain recombines TRBV2 with TRBJ1-2, with TRBD1 as a possible D gene (6 bases). Trimming removed 8 bases from V and 4 bases from J, with 14 bases in between. CDR3 length: 13 residues. In germline, CDR1 is SNHLY, CDR2 FYNNEI. The covered CDR3 bases are TGTGCCAGCGGGAGGACAGCCTCCTATGGC. Amino acids: CASGRTASYG. Given in full, the CDR3 is CASGRTASYGYTF.

About this clone itself: The read finishes 3 residues shy of the CDR3 end, and the germline J gene is used to complete it. The gene calls are TRBV2 and TRBJ2-5; D assignment may be TRBD1 or TRBD2 (6 bases each). The CDR3 is 14 amino acids. CDR1 and CDR2 (germline): SNHLY, FYNNEI. The sequenced CDR3 bases are TGTGCCAGCGGCGGGACAAAGAGCACAGATACC. Translated: CASGGTKSTDT. In full, the CDR3 is CASGGTKSTDTQYF.

For this clone: The CDR3 is cut off 3 residues early in the read; its end comes from the germline J gene. This rearrangement joins TRBV5-4 to TRBJ2-2; possibly TRBD2 for D (6 bases). Germline CDR1 SGHNT, CDR2 YYREEE (reference sequence). There are 15 residues in the CDR3. With 5 bases removed from V and 5 bases from J, the gap between germline ends came to 16 bases. CDR3 loop: CASSPTWSGTGELFF. CDR3 DNA, as far as it was read: TGTGCCAGCAGTCCCACATGGAGCGGGACCGGGGAG.

The DNA read from the CDR3 is TGCAGTGCTAGAGTTAATGGCCCTGCCTACGAG. This gives the protein CSARVNGPAYE. The whole CDR3 reads CSARVNGPAYEQYF. The chain uses TRBV20-1 and TRBJ2-7, with no clear D. The CDR3 end is not reached by the read, which stops 3 residues before it; the germline J gene fills it in. The germline gives CDR1 DFQATT, CDR2 SNEGSKA (reference sequence). There are 14 residues in the CDR3. Trimming removed 1 base from V and 2 bases from J, with 12 bases in between.

Comment on this clone: The CDR3 extends 3 residues past the end of the read, so its final part is completed from the germline J gene. The rearrangement links TRBV6-2 or TRBV6-3 to TRBJ2-5; 9 bases line up with TRBD1. This CDR3 comprises 13 residues. The V gene's germline CDR1 is MNHEY and CDR2 SVGEGT. V shed 8 bases, J shed 5 bases, and the junction held 6 bases outside the gene matches. Partial CDR3 DNA: TGTGCCAGCGGGGGAGGGACAGGGGAGACC. Protein sequence: CASGGGTGET. The complete CDR3 protein is CASGGGTGETQYF.

The sequenced CDR3 bases are TGTGCCAGCAGTCCCCCGATTCCGAGACAGAATGAG. Amino acid sequence: CASSPPIPRQNE. The entire CDR3 protein reads CASSPPIPRQNEQFF. J is TRBJ2-1 and V is TRBV27, with D perhaps matching TRBD1 (5 bases). The read finishes 3 residues shy of the CDR3 end, and the germline J gene is used to complete it. The germline V gene encodes CDR1 MNHEY and CDR2 SMNVEV (reference sequence). Deletions cut 5 bases from V and 7 bases from J, with 18 bases between. The CDR3 runs 15 residues.